The T cell receptor (beta chain) described here comes from a study of early T cells in non-severe SARS-CoV-2 infection. Study-wide context: Unsorted whole blood bulk RNA was sequenced, with unpaired chains. General study findings and limits: Missing private and CD4 specificities, VDJdb matching favored anti-spike CD8 responses.

Trimming shortened V by 0 bases and J by 3 bases, and 20 bases separated the two germline ends. Germline assignment: CDR1 LGHNA and CDR2 YNFKEQ. The CDR3 totals 18 residues. Individually, cDNA molecules had unique molecular identifiers attached to them. A single record per CDR3 protein comes from TCRdb applying MiXCR to the 5' RACE reads. The sample comprises 75,000 to 100,000 distinct CDR3 sequences, roughly 14% of which are singletons, and approximately 0.5% rests with the top ten. This clonotype has at least ten counts. Its antigen is unknown. The source of this sequence is an adult who was a healthcare worker with PCR-confirmed SARS-CoV-2 infection or an uninfected control (not recorded which). The J gene is TRBJ1-1, the V gene TRBV4-2; D is perhaps TRBD1 (6 bases). Sequencing was performed on whole blood. The CDR3 loop reads CASSQDLSSSGAYTEAFF. CDR3 sequence (DNA): TGTGCCAGCAGCCAAGATCTTTCTTCGTCAGGGGCTTACACTGAAGCTTTCTTT.